This TCR beta chain was captured by sequencing in a study of T cell repertoires in cytomegalovirus infection. Study-level information: Matching HLA type, along with CMV infection, was indicated by public TCR beta signatures.

To note about this clonotype: Its antigen is undetermined.

TCRdb fed the reads into MiXCR, producing one record per CDR3 protein. The repertoire includes approximately 730,000 distinct CDR3 sequences, 25% to 30% of them detected once, and around 12% sits in the top ten. Per germline, CDR1 WSHSY and CDR2 SAAADI. This CDR3 spans 13 amino acids. V lost 7 bases to trimming and J lost 6 bases; unmatched junction nucleotides: 5. The receptor's source is a human donor in good health (CMV status not recorded). Some clones in this sample may be carry-over from other donors' samples. The rearrangement joins TRBV10-2 to TRBJ1-4; the match to TRBD1 covers 7 bases. Specimen: cultured CD8+ T cells from PBMCs, collected from culture after CMV antigen stimulation. In DNA, the CDR3 is TGCGCCAGCACGGACAGGCGATATGAAAAACTGTTTTTT. This encodes CASTDRRYEKLFF.